The 13 T cell receptor beta chains below come from one sample, sequenced in a study of control samples from healthy donors and cancer patients. Data came from immunoSEQ multiplex PCR; TCRdb stores just in-frame clones and leaves some out. The sample carries more than 75,000 clones, roughly 80% recorded once. The sequenced sample was PBMCs. The receptors originated from a man aged 70 or older with lung cancer.

This chain joins TRBV27 and TRBJ1-5, with TRBD1 matching over 7 bases. The CDR3 is made up of 15 amino acids. Germline V gene lookup returns CDR1 MNHEY and CDR2 SMNVEV (reference sequence). Trimming took 7 bases from V and 8 from J; bases not matched to a gene: 14. This CDR3 is CASTSWGRGNEPQHF. CDR3 nucleotide sequence: TGTGCCAGCACTTCCTGGGGCAGGGGGAATGAGCCCCAGCATTTT.

In the case of this clone: One end of the junction varies from germline; a read error may be responsible. The sample holds other DNA sequences that translate to the same CDR3. The rearrangement uses TRBV4-1 and TRBJ2-7; tentative D call: TRBD1 (6 bases). Germline CDR1 and CDR2: MGHRA and YSYEKL. The CDR3 runs 17 residues. CDR3 coding DNA: TGCGCCAGCAGTCAAGATTGGGCAGGGGCTAACTCCTACGAGCAGTACTTC. Translated, it gives CASSQDWAGANSYEQYF.

The chain recombines TRBV19 with TRBJ1-5; weak D call: TRBD1 (5 bases). CDR1 is LNHDA and CDR2 is SQIVND in the germline V gene (reference sequence). Trimming left V 5 bases short and J 4 bases short, with 24 bases between. The CDR3 runs to 18 residues. The CDR3 DNA is TGTGCCAGTAGTCCCCGGGGCGGTAAAGTAAGCCATAATCAGCCCCAGCATTTT. Translated, it gives CASSPRGGKVSHNQPQHF. Variable domain in full (rest from reference TRBV19 and TRBJ1-5): DGGITQSPKYLFRKEGQNVTLSCEQNLNHDAMYWYRQDPGQGLRLIYYSQIVNDFQKGDIAEGYSVSREKKESFPLTVTSAQKNPTAFYLCASSPRGGKVSHNQPQHFGDGTRLSIL.

The V call is TRBV15, the J call TRBJ1-1, with 9 bases aligning to TRBD1. Germline V lookup: CDR1 LNHNV, CDR2 YYDKDF (reference sequence). After removal of 4 bases from V and 4 bases from J, the junction contained 4 bases not matched to a gene. The CDR3 has 14 amino acids. The CDR3 here is CATSTDRGTTEAFF. CDR3 in DNA: TGTGCCACCAGCACAGACAGGGGGACCACTGAAGCTTTCTTT.

This chain connects TRBV9 to TRBJ2-1; TRBD1 is a possible D gene (5 bases). Germline V CDR1 and CDR2: SGDLS, YYNGEE. V was trimmed by 0 bases and J by 9 bases, leaving 13 bases between them. The CDR3 length is 14 residues. The CDR3 bases are TGTGCCAGCAGCGTAGCTCAGGGCCCCGTTGAGCAGTTCTTC. Translation gives CASSVAQGPVEQFF. The full variable domain, in which reference TRBV9 and TRBJ2-1 provide the parts outside the CDR3, is DSGVTQTPKHLITATGQRVTLRCSPRSGDLSVYWYQQSLDQGLQFLIQYYNGEERAKGNILERFSAQQFPDLHSELNLSSLELGDSALYFCASSVAQGPVEQFFGPGTRLTVL.

This chain uses TRBV11-3 with TRBJ2-1; no clear D gene. Trimming pared 1 base from V and 0 bases from J, leaving 7 bases between. Germline CDR1 reads SGHNT; CDR2 reads YENEEA. The CDR3 is 15 amino acids. The CDR3 region is CASSLGGSSYNEQFF. The CDR3 DNA reads as TGTGCCAGCAGCTTAGGGGGAAGCTCCTACAATGAGCAGTTCTTC. The variable domain in full, completed from reference TRBV11-3 and TRBJ2-1, reads EAGVVQSPRYKIIEKKQPVAFWCNPISGHNTLYWYLQNLGQGPELLIRYENEEAVDDSQLPKDRFSAERLKGVDSTLKIQPAELGDSAVYLCASSLGGSSYNEQFFGPGTRLTVL.

V is TRBV10-1 and J is TRBJ2-7; D is unresolved. The CDR3 is 15 amino acids. Germline lookup yields CDR1 WNHNN and CDR2 SYGVQD (reference sequence). The V end was cut by 2 bases, the J end by 0 bases, with 11 bases between. The CDR3 nucleotides are TGCGCCAGCAGTGAGGGACCGAAAAGCTCCTACGAGCAGTACTTC. Its translation is CASSEGPKSSYEQYF.

This chain joins TRBV7-8 and TRBJ1-6, with D tentatively TRBD1 (6 bases). CDR3 length: 14 residues. Trimming stripped 1 base from V and 6 bases from J, with 7 bases between. Germline CDR1 SGHVS, CDR2 FQNEAQ. The CDR3 sequence: CASSLGTANSPLHF. CDR3 nucleotide sequence: TGTGCCAGCAGCTTAGGGACAGCTAATTCACCCCTCCACTTT.

Only one count was recorded for this clone. The gene calls are TRBV7-2 and TRBJ1-1; a possible D gene is TRBD1 (6 bases). The V and J ends lost 5 bases and 3 bases respectively, with 10 bases between them. The CDR3 extends over 13 amino acids. The V gene's germline CDR1 is SGHTA and CDR2 FQGNSA. This CDR3 reads CASSDQGYTEAFF. The CDR3 DNA follows: TGTGCCAGCAGCGATCAGGGGTACACTGAAGCTTTCTTT.

V is TRBV5-4 and J is TRBJ1-4; TRBD1 matches 10 bases. This CDR3 is built from 16 residues. After removal of 1 base from V and 4 bases from J, the junction contained 4 bases not matched to a gene. Germline V gives CDR1 SGHNT, CDR2 YYREEE (reference sequence). CDR3 DNA sequence: TGTGCCAGCAGCTTGAAGAGGGACAGGGGTAATGAAAAACTGTTTTTT. It encodes CASSLKRDRGNEKLFF.

The chain uses TRBV29-1 and TRBJ2-7; 9 nucleotides line up with TRBD1. The germline CDR1 and CDR2 sequences are SQVTM and ANQGSEA. The CDR3 is 14 residues long. V was clipped by 3 bases and J by 4 bases; unmatched bases: 7. In nucleotides, the CDR3 is TGCAGCGTTGATACAGGGACAGGGCGGTACGAGCAGTACTTC. This translates into CSVDTGTGRYEQYF.

The chain uses TRBV5-1 and TRBJ2-1; D may correspond to TRBD1 or TRBD2 (5 bases each). Looked up from germline, CDR1 is SGHRS and CDR2 is YFSETQ. The CDR3 length is 16 residues. V was cut by 1 base and J by 6 bases, with 17 bases left in between. The chain's CDR3 is CASSLLAGAGSNEQFF. CDR3 DNA: TGCGCCAGCAGCTTGCTAGCTGGGGCAGGTAGCAATGAGCAGTTCTTC.

This chain uses TRBV18 with TRBJ2-1; possible D gene TRBD2, 6 bases. The CDR3 covers 12 residues. Germline loops: CDR1 KGHSH, CDR2 LQKENI. Between the trimmed V and J ends, which lost 6 bases and 9 bases, there was a span of 12 bases. In DNA form, the CDR3 reads TGTGCCAGCTCCGCACTAGCTATTGAGCAGTTCTTC. This codes for CASSALAIEQFF. Complete variable domain (other parts from reference TRBV18 and TRBJ2-1): NAGVMQNPRHLVRRRGQEARLRCSPMKGHSHVYWYRQLPEEGLKFMVYLQKENIIDESGMPKERFSAEFPKEGPSILRIQQVVRGDSAAYFCASSALAIEQFFGPGTRLTVL.